Shown below are 2 T cell receptor beta chains from a single sample sequenced in a study of blood T cell repertoires in COVID-19. Clones were sequenced by immunoSEQ multiplex PCR, and TCRdb holds only the in-frame ones, with some missing. This sample has some 120,000 clones, with under 95% found just once. Sequencing was carried out using peripheral blood. Receptors originate from a man aged 45-65 years with active COVID-19.

This chain joins TRBV21-1 and TRBJ1-1; the table's D call, TRBD1, was not checked against the DNA. TRBV21-1 is termed a pseudogene. The CDR3 covers 12 residues. For the CDR3, the DNA is TGTGCCAGCAGCTACCCAGTTGCTGAAGCTTTCTTT. Protein sequence: CASSYPVAEAFF.

This sequence joins TRBV5-1 and TRBJ2-1, with 11 bases identical to TRBD2. The CDR3 runs 15 residues. The V gene end was trimmed by 2 bases and the J gene end by 6 bases; junction bases not matched to a gene: 4. Germline CDR1 reads SGHRS; CDR2 reads YFSETQ. As DNA, the CDR3 is TGCGCCAGCAGCTTCCTAGCGGGGGGCTCCAATGAGCAGTTCTTC. Translating it yields CASSFLAGGSNEQFF.